Each of the 22 T cell receptor beta chains below was sequenced from the same sample in a study of cytomegalovirus exposure and HLA in healthy donors. The PCR ran on 60 Vbeta and 13 Jbeta primers. Repertoires were generated with immunoSEQ multiplex PCR, while TCRdb's copy carries only in-frame clones and drops some. The sample yields 100,000 to 150,000 clones, 73% seen once. Sequencing used PBMCs. These receptors were taken from a man aged 60 to 75 in good health and CMV-seropositive.

The chain uses TRBV7-8 and TRBJ1-1; 7 bases map to TRBD1. Per germline, CDR1 SGHVS and CDR2 FQNEAQ. The CDR3 loop spans 14 amino acids. The trim removed 4 bases at V and 0 bases at J, leaving 2 bases unmatched. CDR3 nucleotides: TGTGCCAGCAGCTACAGGGGCATGAACACTGAAGCTTTCTTT. Its translation is CASSYRGMNTEAFF.

Only a few counts were recorded for this clone. The CDR3 sequence: CASSENSLLAKNIQYF. DNA of the CDR3: TGTGCCAGCAGTGAAAACAGTCTATTAGCCAAAAACATTCAGTACTTC. This chain joins TRBV2 and TRBJ2-4; D is uncertain. V lost 2 bases to trimming and J lost 0 bases, with 11 bases between them. The CDR3 runs 16 residues. The germline gives CDR1 SNHLY, CDR2 FYNNEI.

The rearrangement links TRBV6-1 to TRBJ2-3; 10 bases map to TRBD1. The CDR3 sequence is 13 residues long. J gave up 6 bases and V 6 bases, and 3 bases lay outside the gene matches. CDR1 is MNHNS, CDR2 SASEGT, per germline. The CDR3 sequence is CASRTGGADTQYF. CDR3 nucleotide sequence: TGTGCCAGCAGGACAGGGGGCGCGGATACGCAGTATTTT.

This clone was counted between two and nine times. The chain is built from TRBV10-2 and TRBJ2-7, with 10 bases identical to TRBD1. After removal of 7 bases from V and 6 bases from J, the junction contained 9 bases not matched to a gene. Germline-derived CDR1 and CDR2 are WSHSY and SAAADI. The CDR3 runs to 14 residues. The CDR3 protein is CASTLRDRGGEQYF. DNA of the CDR3: TGCGCCAGCACCCTACGGGACAGGGGTGGCGAGCAGTACTTC.

This chain links TRBV27 with TRBJ2-2, with D unresolved. Between the trimmed V and J ends, which lost 6 bases and 3 bases, there was a span of 8 bases. CDR3 length equals 13 residues. CDR1 is MNHEY, CDR2 SMNVEV, per germline (reference sequence). The CDR3 spells CASRVADTGELFF. In DNA form, the CDR3 reads TGTGCCAGCAGGGTGGCCGACACCGGGGAGCTGTTTTTT.

A few counts support this clone. The V and J genes are TRBV28 and TRBJ1-3, with D perhaps matching TRBD1 (5 bases). V was shortened by 7 bases and J by 0 bases, with 13 bases between the two germline ends. Germline CDR1 is MDHEN and CDR2 is SYDVKM. The CDR3 is made up of 15 amino acids. For the CDR3, the DNA is TGTGCCAGCAAACCTCAGGGAGGCTCTGGAAACACCATATATTTT. This gives the protein CASKPQGGSGNTIYF.

The chain is built from TRBV6-5 and TRBJ2-7; D possibly corresponds to TRBD2 (5 bases). The CDR3 has 14 amino acids. The V and J ends lost 0 bases and 4 bases respectively, with 10 bases between them. Looked up from germline, CDR1 is MNHEY and CDR2 is SVGAGI. The CDR3 DNA reads TGTGCCAGCAGTTACTCCGGGATTTCGTACGAGCAGTACTTC. Translated: CASSYSGISYEQYF.

This chain joins TRBV7-3 and TRBJ2-5; 7 nucleotides align to TRBD1. V lost 5 bases and J lost 4; bases outside the gene matches: 7. Germline CDR1 SGHTA, CDR2 FQGTGA. This CDR3 region has 14 residues. The CDR3 loop reads CASSPTGARETQYF. CDR3 in DNA: TGTGCCAGCAGCCCAACAGGGGCCAGAGAGACCCAGTACTTC.

This clone was found a few times. This rearrangement joins TRBV9 to TRBJ2-3, with D possibly matching TRBD1 (5 bases). V shed 0 bases and J shed 6 bases, with 11 bases lying between them. The CDR3 extends over 14 amino acids. CDR1 is SGDLS, CDR2 YYNGEE, per germline. The CDR3 sequence is CASSVVVKGDTQYF. In DNA form, the CDR3 reads TGTGCCAGCAGCGTAGTGGTGAAGGGGGATACGCAGTATTTT.

V gene TRBV19 combines with J gene TRBJ2-5, with a weak D call TRBD2 (5 bases). Near its end, the DNA agrees better with TRBJ2-7, so the J call may be wrong. CDR1 and CDR2 from the germline V gene are LNHDA and SQIVND (reference sequence). The CDR3 is 13 amino acids. The CDR3 DNA reads TGTGCCAGTAGTATTTCTCGAGGGTACGAGCAGTACTTC. Translated: CASSISRGYEQYF.

In its sample, this clone was seen a few times. This chain links TRBV6-5 with TRBJ2-3, with D unclear. The length of the CDR3 is 14 residues. The V end lost 2 bases, the J end lost 2 bases, and 8 bases lay between the germline ends. From germline, CDR1 is MNHEY and CDR2 SVGAGI. For the CDR3, the DNA is TGTGCCAGCAGTTACCTCCTAGACACAGATACGCAGTATTTT. Residues: CASSYLLDTDTQYF.

This chain connects TRBV5-1 to TRBJ2-7; D may be TRBD2 (5 bases). V gave up 6 bases and J gave up 6 bases, with 16 bases separating them. Germline assignment: CDR1 SGHRS and CDR2 YFSETQ. The CDR3 has 13 residues. CDR3 residues: CASISQDEGEQYF. CDR3 DNA sequence: TGCGCCAGCATTTCGCAGGATGAGGGCGAGCAGTACTTC.

There are a few counts of this clone. This chain uses TRBV7-3 with TRBJ1-6, with a weak D call TRBD1 (6 bases). Trimming cost V 7 bases and J 6 bases, with 13 bases left between them. Germline CDR1 and CDR2: SGHTA and FQGTGA. This CDR3 has 14 residues. In DNA, the CDR3 is TGTGCCAGCACCGTTTGGGGGCTTAATTCACCCCTCCACTTT. It specifies CASTVWGLNSPLHF.

The rearrangement joins TRBV9 to TRBJ1-3; D gene ambiguous. Per germline, CDR1 SGDLS and CDR2 YYNGEE. Between the trimmed V and J ends, which lost 6 bases and 0 bases, there was a span of 4 bases. This CDR3 is built from 12 residues. The CDR3 nucleotides are TGTGCCAGCACCCGCTCTGGAAACACCATATATTTT. Its translation: CASTRSGNTIYF.

V usage is TRBV2 and J usage is TRBJ1-5, with no clear D. CDR1 and CDR2 from the germline V gene are SNHLY and FYNNEI. This CDR3 has 16 residues. Deletions cut 1 base from V and 0 bases from J, with 10 bases between. CDR3 residues: CASSEVAFHSNQPQHF. The CDR3 coding sequence is TGTGCCAGCAGTGAAGTGGCTTTTCATAGCAATCAGCCCCAGCATTTT.

There are many counts of this clone. The chain combines TRBV28 with TRBJ2-7; D may be TRBD2 (6 bases). V was shortened by 5 bases and J by 6 bases, with 29 bases between the two germline ends. The CDR3 runs 18 residues. CDR1 is MDHEN and CDR2 is SYDVKM in the germline V gene. The CDR3 DNA reads as TGTGCCAGCAGTCGCACCAGTTTCTACCGGGACTTTCGAACCGAGCAGTACTTC. It yields the protein CASSRTSFYRDFRTEQYF.

The chain has TRBV5-1 and TRBJ2-2; 10 bases agree with TRBD2. This CDR3 has 17 residues. Per the germline V gene, CDR1 is SGHRS and CDR2 is YFSETQ. The V gene end was trimmed by 2 bases and the J gene end by 2 bases; junction bases not matched to a gene: 6. The CDR3 region has the DNA TGCGCCAGCAGCTTTACAGCGGGGGGGCCCAACACCGGGGAGCTGTTTTTT. This gives the protein CASSFTAGGPNTGELFF.

This clone was detected only a few times. The chain joins TRBV5-4 to TRBJ1-1; D call uncertain. CDR3 size: 12 residues. Looked up from germline, CDR1 is SGHNT and CDR2 is YYREEE (reference sequence). V lost 5 bases and J lost 4, with 9 bases in between. CDR3 DNA: TGTGCCAGCAGGACCCCGGGCACTGAAGCTTTCTTT. Its protein is CASRTPGTEAFF.

Remarks on this clone: Sequence at one end of the junction differs from germline and may be a read error. The chain has TRBV7-9 and TRBJ2-1; TRBD1 agrees at 9 bases. Germline V gives CDR1 SEHNR, CDR2 FQNEAQ (reference sequence). This CDR3 region has 16 residues. The chain's CDR3 is CSSRYHRGRTSNEQFF. The CDR3 DNA reads TGTTCCAGCAGGTACCACAGGGGGCGGACTAGTAATGAGCAGTTCTTC.

This clone occurred a few times. This rearrangement joins TRBV10-2 to TRBJ2-5; possibly TRBD2 for D (6 bases). Germline-derived CDR1 and CDR2 are WSHSY and SAAADI. The CDR3 sequence is 14 residues long. V gave up 7 bases and J gave up 5 bases, with 17 bases separating them. The CDR3, as DNA: TGCGCCAGCAAAGGGGACTTTGAGGGCGAGACCCAGTACTTC. Translating gives CASKGDFEGETQYF.

This chain connects TRBV5-1 to TRBJ1-5; D perhaps matches TRBD1 (6 bases). The CDR3 length is 15 residues. The germline V gene has CDR1 SGHRS and CDR2 YFSETQ. Deletions cut 0 bases from V and 0 bases from J, with 7 bases between. The CDR3 DNA sequence: TGCGCCAGCAGCTTGGGGGACATTAGCAATCAGCCCCAGCATTTT. It yields the protein CASSLGDISNQPQHF.

The chain couples TRBV5-1 to TRBJ1-2, with a tentative D call TRBD1 (6 bases). CDR3 length: 14 amino acids. Germline-derived CDR1 and CDR2 are SGHRS and YFSETQ. Trimming took off 2 bases at V and 0 bases at J, with 8 bases between the two ends. The CDR3 sequence: CASSLQGSNYGYTF. The CDR3, as DNA: TGCGCCAGCAGCTTACAGGGCTCTAACTATGGCTACACCTTC. Based on the CDR3 plus reference TRBV5-1 and TRBJ1-2, the full variable domain is KAGVTQTPRYLIKTRGQQVTLSCSPISGHRSVSWYQQTPGQGLQFLFEYFSETQRNKGNFPGRFSGRQFSNSRSEMNVSTLELGDSALYLCASSLQGSNYGYTFGSGTRLTVV.